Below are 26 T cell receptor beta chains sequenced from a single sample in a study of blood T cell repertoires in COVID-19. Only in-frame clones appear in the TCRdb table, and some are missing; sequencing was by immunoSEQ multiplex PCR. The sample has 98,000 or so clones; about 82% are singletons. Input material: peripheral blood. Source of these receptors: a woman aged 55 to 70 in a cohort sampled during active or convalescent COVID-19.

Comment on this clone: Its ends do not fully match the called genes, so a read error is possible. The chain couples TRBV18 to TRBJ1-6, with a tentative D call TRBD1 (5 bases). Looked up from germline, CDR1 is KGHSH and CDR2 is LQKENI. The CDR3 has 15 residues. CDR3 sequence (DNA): TGTGCCAGCTCACCAATCACCTGGGGGGATTCACCCCTTCACTTT. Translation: CASSPITWGDSPLHF.

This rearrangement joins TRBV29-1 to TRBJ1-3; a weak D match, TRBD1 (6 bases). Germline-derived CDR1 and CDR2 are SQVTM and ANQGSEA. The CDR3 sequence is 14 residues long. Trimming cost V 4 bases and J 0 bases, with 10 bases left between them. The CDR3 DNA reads TGCAGCGTTGGGGGACATGGCTCTGGAAACACCATATATTTT. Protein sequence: CSVGGHGSGNTIYF. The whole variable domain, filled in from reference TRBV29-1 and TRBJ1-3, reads SAVISQKPSRDICQRGTSLTIQCQVDSQVTMMFWYRQQPGQSLTLIATANQGSEATYESGFVIDKFPISRPNLTFSTLTVSNMSPEDSSIYLCSVGGHGSGNTIYFGEGSWLTVV.

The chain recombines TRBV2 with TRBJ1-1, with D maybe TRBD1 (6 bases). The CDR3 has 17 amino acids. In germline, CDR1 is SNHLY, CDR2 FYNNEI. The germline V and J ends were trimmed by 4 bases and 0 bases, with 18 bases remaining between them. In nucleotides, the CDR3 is TGTGCCAGCAGTGGGACAGAGGATTGGTCTATGAACACTGAAGCTTTCTTT. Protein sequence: CASSGTEDWSMNTEAFF.

The DNA of the CDR3 is TGTGCCAGCAGCCGAGGACAGGGTAACTATGGCTACACCTTC. Amino acid sequence: CASSRGQGNYGYTF. The chain couples TRBV6-5 to TRBJ1-2; 8 bases line up with TRBD1. There are 14 residues in the CDR3. Germline CDR1 is MNHEY and CDR2 is SVGAGI. The ends lost 6 bases at V and 1 base at J; junction bases unmatched: 4.

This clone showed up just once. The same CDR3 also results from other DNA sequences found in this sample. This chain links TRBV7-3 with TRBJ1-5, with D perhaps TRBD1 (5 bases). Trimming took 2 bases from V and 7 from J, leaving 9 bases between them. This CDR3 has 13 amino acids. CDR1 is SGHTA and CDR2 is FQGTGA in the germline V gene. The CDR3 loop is CASSLQGGQPQHF. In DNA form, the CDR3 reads TGTGCCAGCAGCTTACAGGGAGGACAGCCCCAGCATTTT.

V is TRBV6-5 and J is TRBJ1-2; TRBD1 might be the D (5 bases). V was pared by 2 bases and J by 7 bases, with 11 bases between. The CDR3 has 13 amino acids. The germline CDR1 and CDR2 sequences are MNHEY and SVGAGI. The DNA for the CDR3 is TGTGCCAGCAGTTACGCAGGGAGGGGTGGCTACACCTTC. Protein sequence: CASSYAGRGGYTF.

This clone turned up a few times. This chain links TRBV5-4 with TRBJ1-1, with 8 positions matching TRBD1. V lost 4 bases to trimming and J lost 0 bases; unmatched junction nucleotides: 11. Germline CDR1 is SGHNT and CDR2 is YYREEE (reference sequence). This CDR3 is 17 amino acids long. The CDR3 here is CASSPRGAGQVNTEAFF. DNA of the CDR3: TGTGCCAGCAGCCCGCGAGGCGCGGGACAGGTGAACACTGAAGCTTTCTTT.

The CDR3 nucleotides read TGTGCCAGCAGCGTATCGGACTACTACAATGAGCAGTTCTTC. Encoded protein: CASSVSDYYNEQFF. This chain joins TRBV9 and TRBJ2-1, with D possibly matching TRBD2 (6 bases). Germline V CDR1 and CDR2: SGDLS, YYNGEE. The CDR3 runs 14 residues. The V and J ends lost 1 base and 3 bases respectively, with 8 bases between them. Variable domain in full (rest from reference TRBV9 and TRBJ2-1): DSGVTQTPKHLITATGQRVTLRCSPRSGDLSVYWYQQSLDQGLQFLIQYYNGEERAKGNILERFSAQQFPDLHSELNLSSLELGDSALYFCASSVSDYYNEQFFGPGTRLTVL.

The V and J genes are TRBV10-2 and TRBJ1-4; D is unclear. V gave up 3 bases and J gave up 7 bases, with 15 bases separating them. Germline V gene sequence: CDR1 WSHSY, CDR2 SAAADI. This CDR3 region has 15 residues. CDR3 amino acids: CASSEGRSAPEKLFF. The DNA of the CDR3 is TGCGCCAGCAGTGAAGGCAGGTCAGCTCCTGAAAAACTGTTTTTT.

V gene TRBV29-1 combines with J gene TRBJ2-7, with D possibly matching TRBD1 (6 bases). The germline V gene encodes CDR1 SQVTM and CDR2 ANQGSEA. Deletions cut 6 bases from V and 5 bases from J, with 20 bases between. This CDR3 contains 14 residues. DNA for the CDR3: TGCAGCGTCGTTGACAGGATTGCTCTCAACGAGCAGTACTTC. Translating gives CSVVDRIALNEQYF.

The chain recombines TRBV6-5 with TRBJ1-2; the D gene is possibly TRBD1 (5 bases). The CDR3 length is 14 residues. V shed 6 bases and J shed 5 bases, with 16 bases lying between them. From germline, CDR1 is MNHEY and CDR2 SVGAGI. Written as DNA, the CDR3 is TGTGCCAGCAGCAGCCCTGCCCGGGGGTATGGCTACACCTTC. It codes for CASSSPARGYGYTF.

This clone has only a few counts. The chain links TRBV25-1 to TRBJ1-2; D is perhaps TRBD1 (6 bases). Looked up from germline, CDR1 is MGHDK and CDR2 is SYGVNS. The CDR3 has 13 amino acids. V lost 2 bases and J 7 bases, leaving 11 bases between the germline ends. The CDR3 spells CASSEREGGGYTF. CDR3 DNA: TGTGCCAGCAGTGAAAGGGAAGGGGGTGGCTACACCTTC.

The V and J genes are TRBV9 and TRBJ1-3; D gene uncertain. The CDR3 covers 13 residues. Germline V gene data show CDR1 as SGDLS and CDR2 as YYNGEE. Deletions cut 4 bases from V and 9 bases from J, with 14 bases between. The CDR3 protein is CASSPNGRGTIYF. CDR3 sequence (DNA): TGTGCCAGCAGCCCAAATGGGAGAGGCACCATATATTTT.

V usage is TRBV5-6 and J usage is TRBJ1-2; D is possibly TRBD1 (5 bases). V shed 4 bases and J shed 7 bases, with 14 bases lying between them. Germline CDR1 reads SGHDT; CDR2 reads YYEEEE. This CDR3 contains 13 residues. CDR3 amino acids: CASSPGGVGGYTF. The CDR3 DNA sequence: TGTGCCAGCAGCCCCGGAGGGGTGGGTGGCTACACCTTC.

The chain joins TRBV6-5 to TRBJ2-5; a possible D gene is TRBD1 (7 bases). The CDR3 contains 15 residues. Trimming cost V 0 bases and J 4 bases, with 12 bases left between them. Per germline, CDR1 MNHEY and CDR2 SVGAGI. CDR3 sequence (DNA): TGTGCCAGCAGTTACTCCCCAGGGGGAGGAGAGACCCAGTACTTC. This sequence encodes CASSYSPGGGETQYF.

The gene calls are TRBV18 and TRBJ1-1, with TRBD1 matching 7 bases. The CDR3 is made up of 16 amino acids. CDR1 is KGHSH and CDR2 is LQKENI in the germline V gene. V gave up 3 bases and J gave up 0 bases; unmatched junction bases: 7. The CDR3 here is CASSPPNRGMNTEAFF. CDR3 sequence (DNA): TGTGCCAGCTCACCTCCTAACAGGGGAATGAACACTGAAGCTTTCTTT.

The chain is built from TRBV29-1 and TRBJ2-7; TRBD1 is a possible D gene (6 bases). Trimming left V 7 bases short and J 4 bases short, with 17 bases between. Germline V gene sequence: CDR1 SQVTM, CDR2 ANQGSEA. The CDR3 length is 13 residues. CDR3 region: CSGARGGGYEQYF. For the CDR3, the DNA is TGCAGCGGCGCCAGGGGCGGCGGGTACGAGCAGTACTTC.

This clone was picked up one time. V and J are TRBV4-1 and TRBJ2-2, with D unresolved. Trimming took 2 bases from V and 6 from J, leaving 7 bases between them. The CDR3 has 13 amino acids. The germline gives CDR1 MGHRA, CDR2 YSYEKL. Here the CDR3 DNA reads TGCGCCAGCAGCCAACAGGTCCCCGGGGAGCTGTTTTTT. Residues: CASSQQVPGELFF.

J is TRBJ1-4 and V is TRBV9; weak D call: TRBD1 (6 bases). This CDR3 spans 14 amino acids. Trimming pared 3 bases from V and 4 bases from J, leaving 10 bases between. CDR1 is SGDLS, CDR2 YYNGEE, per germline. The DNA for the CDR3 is TGTGCCAGCAGCGGACGACAGGATAATGAAAAACTGTTTTTT. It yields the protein CASSGRQDNEKLFF. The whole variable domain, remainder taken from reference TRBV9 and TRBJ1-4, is DSGVTQTPKHLITATGQRVTLRCSPRSGDLSVYWYQQSLDQGLQFLIQYYNGEERAKGNILERFSAQQFPDLHSELNLSSLELGDSALYFCASSGRQDNEKLFFGSGTQLSVL.

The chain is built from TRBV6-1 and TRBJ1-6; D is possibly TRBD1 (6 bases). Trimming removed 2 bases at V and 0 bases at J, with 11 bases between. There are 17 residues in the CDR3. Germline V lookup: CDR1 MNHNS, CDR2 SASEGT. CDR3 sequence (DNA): TGTGCCAGCAGTGAAAGGGGGTCGAGCTCCTATAATTCACCCCTCCACTTT. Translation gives CASSERGSSSYNSPLHF.

The CDR3: CAISESGIGGTTYEQYF. The DNA for the CDR3 is TGTGCCATCAGTGAGTCTGGGATAGGGGGCACGACCTACGAGCAGTACTTC. The chain recombines TRBV10-3 with TRBJ2-7, with 7 bases identical to TRBD1. V was clipped by 0 bases and J by 2 bases; unmatched bases: 10. The germline V gene has CDR1 ENHRY and CDR2 SYGVKD. The CDR3 loop spans 17 amino acids.

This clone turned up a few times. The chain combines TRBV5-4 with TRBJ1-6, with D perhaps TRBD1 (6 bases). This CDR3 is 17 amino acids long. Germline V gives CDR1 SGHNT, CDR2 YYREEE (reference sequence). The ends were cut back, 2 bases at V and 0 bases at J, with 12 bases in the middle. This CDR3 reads CASSFGQHSSYNSPLHF. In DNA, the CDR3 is TGTGCCAGCAGCTTCGGACAGCATAGCTCCTATAATTCACCCCTCCACTTT.

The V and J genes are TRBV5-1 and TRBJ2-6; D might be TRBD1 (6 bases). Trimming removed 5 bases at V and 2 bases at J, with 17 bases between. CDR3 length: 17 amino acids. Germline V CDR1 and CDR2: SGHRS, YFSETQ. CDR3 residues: CASRAGTTSAGANVLTF. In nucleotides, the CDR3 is TGCGCCAGCAGAGCCGGGACAACGTCTGCTGGGGCCAACGTCCTGACTTTC.

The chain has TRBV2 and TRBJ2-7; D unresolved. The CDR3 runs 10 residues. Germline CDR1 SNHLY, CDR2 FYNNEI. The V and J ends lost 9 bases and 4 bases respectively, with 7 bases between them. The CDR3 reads CARGEYEQYF. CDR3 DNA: TGTGCCAGAGGAGAGTACGAGCAGTACTTC. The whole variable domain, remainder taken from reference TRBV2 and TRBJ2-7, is EPEVTQTPSHQVTQMGQEVILRCVPISNHLYFYWYRQILGQKVEFLVSFYNNEISEKSEIFDDQFSVERPDGSNFTLKIRSTKLEDSAMYFCARGEYEQYFGPGTRLTVT.

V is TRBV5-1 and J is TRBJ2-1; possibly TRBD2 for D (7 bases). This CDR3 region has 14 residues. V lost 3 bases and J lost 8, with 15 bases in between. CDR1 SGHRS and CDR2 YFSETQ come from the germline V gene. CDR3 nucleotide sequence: TGCGCCAGCAGCTCAGGAAGGGGGGGCGATGAGCAGTTCTTC. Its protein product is CASSSGRGGDEQFF.

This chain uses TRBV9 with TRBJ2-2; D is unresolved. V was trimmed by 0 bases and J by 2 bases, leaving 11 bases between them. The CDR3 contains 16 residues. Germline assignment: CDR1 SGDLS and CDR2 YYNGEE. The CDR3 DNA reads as TGTGCCAGCAGCGTAGCTACCACTAAAAACACCGGGGAGCTGTTTTTT. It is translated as CASSVATTKNTGELFF.